This record concerns one T cell receptor (beta chain) sequence. The table lists this clonotype with many counts. Its antigen has not been determined. The input lacks base qualities; no much larger clone sits a single base away. The library was produced with 5' RACE. The run used an Illumina HiSeq 2500. The second PCR ran for about 7 to 11 cycles and used a J-beta primer mix along with a sample-barcoded 5' primer. Each TCR beta cDNA molecule received a unique molecular identifier from a template-switch 5' adaptor carrying 12 random nucleotides. Each sample yielded at least 2.5 million CDR3-containing paired-end reads. First-strand cDNA synthesis was performed from all RNA using the Mint cDNA synthesis kit, with priming by a TRBC-specific oligonucleotide. Following uracil-DNA glycosylase treatment, a first 18-cycle PCR with universal primers M1SS and BC2_uni_R was performed on all cDNA. Processing in the source paper ran as follows. For normalization, 1 million high-quality reads were randomly selected from each sample, with every read carrying a distinct molecular identifier. Reads sharing molecular identifiers were discarded rather than binned into consensus sequences. MiTCR, run with a Q25 quality threshold and the strictest error-elimination algorithm, handled CDR3 identification, clonotype clustering and error correction. A nonparametric unseen species model with Euler transformation was used to estimate a lower bound on total TCR beta diversity. TCRdb's own reprocessing of the public reads used fastp at Q25 and MiXCR and kept productive beta chains. Here each entry gathers all rows of one CDR3 protein and keeps the most common genes and DNA. These V and J calls derive from TCRdb rather than the authors' analysis. This sample lists about 640,000 distinct CDR3 sequences; less than 45% were detected once. 30% of the sample rests with the top ten.

Donors were under 40 systemically healthy Caucasian individuals from Russia aged 6 to 90 years. Each donor gave approximately 9.3 milliliters of peripheral blood, collected into EDTA-treated Vacutainer tubes. Ficoll-Paque density-gradient centrifugation was used to isolate PBMCs, with at least 7 million per sample. Trizol reagent was used to extract total RNA from PBMCs, with at least 5 micrograms per sample. Naive CD45RAhigh/CD27high T cell percentages were measured by flow cytometry on a PBMC aliquot from every donor. The sample is drawn from a study of blood T cells in healthy people across ages (dated by TCRdb to 2013 to 2016). About the investigation overall: In model experiments, roughly one uniquely barcoded TCR beta cDNA molecule per two T cells was captured by template switching. Donors of different ages were randomly distributed across sequencing lanes to avoid experimental bias. The study analyzed two additional independent replicas of 1 million unique cDNA reads from the same blood draw for two donors, one aged 18 to 30 and one aged 80 or older. The donors were split into four age groups: young (average around 15 years), middle-aged (roughly 42), aged (more than 60) and long-lived (roughly 88). Using deep sequencing normalized with unique cDNA molecular identifiers, the study measured how TCR beta repertoire diversity changes with age.

General study outcomes and caveats: As age increased, observed TCR beta diversity per million T cells dropped in a roughly linear way, and a significant reduction was already evident by age 40. Since profiling was done on bulk unsorted PBMCs, naive and antigen-experienced compartments could not be conclusively compared. The long-lived group showed more naive CD4+ T cells, fewer expanded clones and increased TCR diversity than the aged group, suggesting age selection. Estimates of total diversity based on one million sequenced T cells were regarded as lower bounds and as underestimates. Because the CMV infection status of the donors was unknown, age-related changes in expanded clonotypes may potentially have been confounded. Observed TCR beta diversity correlated strongly with the percentage of naive T cells measured by flow cytometry.

Reading from cysteine to phenylalanine, the CDR3 counts 16 amino acids. The DNA shown is the 48-base CDR3, in frame from base 1. Looking up the germline V gene yields CDR1 SNHLY and CDR2 FYNNEI. V gives up 4 bases and J gives up 0 bases, and the segment between their germline ends measures 13 bases. The material sequenced was blood. The sequence derives from an elderly man in good health. The chain is made from TRBV2 and TRBJ1-5; TRBD1 is perhaps the D gene, given 6 matching bases. The nucleotide sequence reads TGTGCCAGCAGTGCCGACAGGCGGGATAGCAATCAGCCCCAGCATTTT. Translation gives CASSADRRDSNQPQHF.